These 10 T cell receptor beta chains share one sample of origin, sequenced in a study of cytomegalovirus exposure and HLA in healthy donors. PCR employed 60 Vbeta and 13 Jbeta primers. TCRdb keeps only in-frame clones here, not all; method: immunoSEQ multiplex PCR. Counted here are some 180,000 clones, 80% to 90% occurring once; the ten biggest clones make up about 2.5%. Sequencing input: PBMCs. These receptors were obtained from a man aged 30-40 years in good health and CMV-seropositive.

This clone was seen once. The gene calls are TRBV5-6 and TRBJ2-2, with D maybe TRBD2 (5 bases). Trimming stripped 2 bases from V and 5 bases from J, with 10 bases between. The CDR3 loop spans 14 amino acids. Looked up from germline, CDR1 is SGHDT and CDR2 is YYEEEE. CDR3 region: CASSFVSGTGELFF. In nucleotides, the CDR3 is TGTGCCAGCAGCTTTGTGAGCGGAACCGGGGAGCTGTTTTTT.

The chain is built from TRBV13 and TRBJ2-5, with 10 bases fitting TRBD2. Germline V gene lookup returns CDR1 PRHDT and CDR2 FYEKMQ (reference sequence). With 3 bases clipped from V and 5 bases from J, the junction kept 3 bases outside the gene matches. This CDR3 has 14 residues. The CDR3 sequence: CASSLTSGYETQYF. CDR3 DNA: TGTGCCAGCAGCTTGACTAGCGGGTATGAGACCCAGTACTTC.

The V call is TRBV5-1, the J call TRBJ2-1, with D perhaps TRBD1 (6 bases). The CDR3 loop spans 14 amino acids. Germline-derived CDR1 and CDR2 are SGHRS and YFSETQ. Trimming shortened V by 0 bases and J by 7 bases, and 11 bases separated the two germline ends. The chain's CDR3 is CASSLVAGANEQFF. The CDR3 bases are TGCGCCAGCAGCTTGGTAGCAGGGGCGAATGAGCAGTTCTTC.

This clone showed up just once. CDR3 DNA: TGTGCCAGCAGTTTAGCAGGGACCTACAATGAGCAGTTCTTC. Amino acids: CASSLAGTYNEQFF. The rearrangement links TRBV27 to TRBJ2-1, with D possibly being TRBD1 (5 bases). Germline-derived CDR1 and CDR2 are MNHEY and SMNVEV (reference sequence). Trimming stripped 2 bases from V and 2 bases from J, with 7 bases between. The CDR3 runs 14 residues.

The rearrangement joins TRBV11-2 to TRBJ2-7; 14 bases agree with TRBD2. V lost 3 bases to trimming and J lost 8 bases; unmatched junction nucleotides: 6. CDR1 and CDR2 from the germline V gene are SGHAT and FQNNGV. There are 15 residues in the CDR3. The DNA for the CDR3 is TGTGCCAGCAGCTTGGATGGGACTAGCGGGAGAAAGCAGTACTTC. Its translation: CASSLDGTSGRKQYF. Supplemented by reference TRBV11-2 and TRBJ2-7, the full variable domain reads EAGVAQSPRYKIIEKRQSVAFWCNPISGHATLYWYQQILGQGPKLLIQFQNNGVVDDSQLPKDRFSAERLKGVDSTLKIQPAKLEDSAVYLCASSLDGTSGRKQYFGPGTRLTVT.

The chain couples TRBV21-1 to TRBJ1-5; the table's D call, TRBD1, has no DNA check behind it. TRBV21-1 has pseudogene status. There are 16 residues in the CDR3. CDR3 region: CASTPDRFHSNQPQHF. CDR3 nucleotide sequence: TGTGCCAGCACCCCAGACAGGTTCCATAGCAATCAGCCCCAGCATTTT.

This chain joins TRBV6-5 and TRBJ1-5, with 11 bases matching TRBD1. Germline-derived CDR1 and CDR2 are MNHEY and SVGAGI. V shed 5 bases and J 6 bases; nucleotides not matched to a gene: 6. The CDR3 totals 15 residues. CDR3 amino acids: CASSAPGQGGQPQHF. CDR3 sequence (DNA): TGTGCCAGCAGTGCCCCGGGACAGGGGGGTCAGCCCCAGCATTTT.

V and J are TRBV18 and TRBJ2-7; D is possibly TRBD1 (5 bases). CDR1 is KGHSH, CDR2 LQKENI, per germline. V dropped 0 bases and J dropped 2 bases, with 8 bases sitting between them. The CDR3 loop spans 14 amino acids. The DNA for the CDR3 is TGTGCCAGCTCACCACCCAGGGAACCCTACGAGCAGTACGTC. It codes for CASSPPREPYEQYV.

Notes on this clone: The junction does not match germline at one end; this may be a read error. The rearrangement links TRBV7-9 to TRBJ2-3; 7 bases are shared with TRBD1. The CDR3 has 16 amino acids. The germline gives CDR1 SEHNR, CDR2 FQNEAQ (reference sequence). CDR3 nucleotides: TGTTCCAGCAGTAACTTCCGGGACAGCGGCACAGATACGCAGTATTTT. This codes for CSSSNFRDSGTDTQYF.

DNA of the CDR3: TGTGCCAGCAGTTACTCGGAACGGACTAGCGGGAACGAGCAGTACTTC. It yields the protein CASSYSERTSGNEQYF. The rearrangement uses TRBV6-5 and TRBJ2-7; the match to TRBD2 covers 12 bases. CDR1 MNHEY and CDR2 SVGAGI come from the germline V gene. This CDR3 spans 16 amino acids. The ends lost 0 bases at V and 5 bases at J; junction bases unmatched: 5.